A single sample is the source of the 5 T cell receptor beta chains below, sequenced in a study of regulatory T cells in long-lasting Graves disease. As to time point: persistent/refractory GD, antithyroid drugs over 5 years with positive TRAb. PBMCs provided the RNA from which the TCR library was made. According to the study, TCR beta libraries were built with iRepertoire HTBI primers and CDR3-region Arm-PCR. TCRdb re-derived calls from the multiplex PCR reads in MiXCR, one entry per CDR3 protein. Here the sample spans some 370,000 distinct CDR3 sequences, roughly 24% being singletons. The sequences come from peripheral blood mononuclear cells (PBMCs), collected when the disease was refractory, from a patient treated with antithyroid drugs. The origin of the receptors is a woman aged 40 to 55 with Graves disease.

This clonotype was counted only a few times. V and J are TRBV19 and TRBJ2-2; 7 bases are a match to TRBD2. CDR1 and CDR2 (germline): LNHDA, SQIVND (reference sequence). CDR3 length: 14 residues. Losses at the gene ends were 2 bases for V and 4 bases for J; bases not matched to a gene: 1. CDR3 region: CASSIWGGTGELFF. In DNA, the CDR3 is TGTGCCAGTAGTATATGGGGGGGCACCGGGGAGCTGTTTTTT.

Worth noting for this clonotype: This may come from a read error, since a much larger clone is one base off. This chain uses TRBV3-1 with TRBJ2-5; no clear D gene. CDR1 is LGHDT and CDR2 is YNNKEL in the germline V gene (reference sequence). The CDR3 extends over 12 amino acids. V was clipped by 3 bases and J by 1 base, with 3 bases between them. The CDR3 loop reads CASSHTQETQYF. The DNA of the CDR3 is TGTGCCAGCAGCCACACCCAAGAGACCCAGTACTTC.

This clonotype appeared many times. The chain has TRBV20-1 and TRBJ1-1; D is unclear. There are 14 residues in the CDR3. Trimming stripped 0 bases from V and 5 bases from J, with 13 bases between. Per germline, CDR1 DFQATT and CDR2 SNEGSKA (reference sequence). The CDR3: CSARDYWKGTEAFF. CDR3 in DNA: TGCAGTGCTAGAGATTACTGGAAAGGGACTGAAGCTTTCTTT.

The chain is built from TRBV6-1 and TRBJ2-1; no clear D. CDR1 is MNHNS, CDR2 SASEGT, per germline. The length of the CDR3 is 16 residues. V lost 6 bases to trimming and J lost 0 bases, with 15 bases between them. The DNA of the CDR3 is TGTGCCAGCAGCTTGGGATTATTAGGCTCCTACAATGAGCAGTTCTTC. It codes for CASSLGLLGSYNEQFF.

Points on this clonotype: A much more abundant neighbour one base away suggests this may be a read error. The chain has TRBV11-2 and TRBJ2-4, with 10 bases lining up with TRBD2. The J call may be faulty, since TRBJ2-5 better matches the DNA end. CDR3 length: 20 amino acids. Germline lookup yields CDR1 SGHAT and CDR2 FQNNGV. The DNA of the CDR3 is TGTGCCAGCAGCTTGACCCTCCCTAGCGGGGGTGGGGTTCTTTCAGAGACCCAGTACTTC. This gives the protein CASSLTLPSGGGVLSETQYF.